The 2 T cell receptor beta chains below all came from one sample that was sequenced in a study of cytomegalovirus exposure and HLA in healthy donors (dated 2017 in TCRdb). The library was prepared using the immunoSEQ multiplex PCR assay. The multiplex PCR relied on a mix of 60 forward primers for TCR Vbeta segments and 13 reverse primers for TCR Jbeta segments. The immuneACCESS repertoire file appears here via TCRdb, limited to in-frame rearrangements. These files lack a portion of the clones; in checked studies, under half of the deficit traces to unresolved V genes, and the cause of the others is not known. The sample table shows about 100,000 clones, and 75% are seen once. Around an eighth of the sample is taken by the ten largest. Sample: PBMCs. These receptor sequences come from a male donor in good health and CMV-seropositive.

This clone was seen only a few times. CDR3 nucleotide sequence: TGTGCCAGCAGGACCATCGGGGACAGGGGCGATGAGCAGTTCTTC. It codes for CASRTIGDRGDEQFF. The chain joins TRBV5-8 to TRBJ2-1; TRBD1 agrees at 10 bases. V shed 5 bases and J 8 bases; nucleotides not matched to a gene: 10. The CDR3 is 15 amino acids. The germline gives CDR1 SGHTS, CDR2 YDEGEE.

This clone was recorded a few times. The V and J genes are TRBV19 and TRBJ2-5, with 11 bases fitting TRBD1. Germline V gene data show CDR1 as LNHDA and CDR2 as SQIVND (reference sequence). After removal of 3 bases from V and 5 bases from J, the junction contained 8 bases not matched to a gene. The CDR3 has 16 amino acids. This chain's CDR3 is CASSIFGTGGYETQYF. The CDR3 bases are TGTGCCAGTAGTATCTTCGGGACAGGGGGGTACGAGACCCAGTACTTC.